Presented here are 26 T cell receptor beta chains from one specimen sequenced in a study of blood T cell repertoires in COVID-19. TCRdb keeps only in-frame clones here, not all; method: immunoSEQ multiplex PCR. Of approximately 250,000 clones in the sample, about 83% were seen once. The sample comprised peripheral blood. The receptors shown here come from a man aged 45 to 65 with acute or convalescent COVID-19.

The chain couples TRBV6-5 to TRBJ2-7, with D possibly being TRBD1 (6 bases). The CDR3 is made up of 12 amino acids. Germline CDR1 reads MNHEY; CDR2 reads SVGAGI. Trimming removed 6 bases at V and 6 bases at J, with 12 bases between. CDR3 coding DNA: TGTGCCAGCAGGCAGGGGTACGGCGAGCAGTACTTC. Its translation: CASRQGYGEQYF.

The rearrangement joins TRBV10-3 to TRBJ1-2, with TRBD1 identical over 7 bases. V was clipped by 3 bases and J by 0 bases; unmatched bases: 13. This CDR3 region has 18 residues. Germline-derived CDR1 and CDR2 are ENHRY and SYGVKD. The CDR3 sequence is CAISEWGQTLKANYGYTF. CDR3 sequence (DNA): TGTGCCATCAGTGAATGGGGACAGACTTTGAAAGCTAACTATGGCTACACCTTC.

The gene calls are TRBV6-5 and TRBJ2-3, with D tentatively TRBD2 (6 bases). Deletions cut 6 bases from V and 0 bases from J, with 10 bases between. The CDR3 spans 14 residues. Germline values: CDR1 MNHEY, CDR2 SVGAGI. CDR3 bases: TGTGCCAGCAGGGGGAGCGGGAGCACAGATACGCAGTATTTT. It is translated as CASRGSGSTDTQYF.

This chain joins TRBV5-4 and TRBJ2-2; the match to TRBD1 covers 8 bases. The CDR3 sequence is 17 residues long. Germline V gives CDR1 SGHNT, CDR2 YYREEE (reference sequence). With 1 base clipped from V and 5 bases from J, the junction kept 10 bases outside the gene matches. The CDR3 reads CASSLPGRGRGTGELFF. The CDR3, as DNA: TGTGCCAGCAGCTTGCCGGGCAGGGGGCGAGGAACCGGGGAGCTGTTTTTT.

V usage is TRBV4-2 and J usage is TRBJ1-4; D perhaps matches TRBD1 (6 bases). V lost 4 bases to trimming and J lost 0 bases, with 15 bases between them. CDR1 LGHNA and CDR2 YNFKEQ come from the germline V gene. There are 17 residues in the CDR3. DNA for the CDR3: TGTGCCAGCAGCCCCCAGACAGGAGTCGCAACTAATGAAAAACTGTTTTTT. Translating it yields CASSPQTGVATNEKLFF.

The chain links TRBV9 to TRBJ2-2; possibly TRBD2 for D (7 bases). Germline V lookup: CDR1 SGDLS, CDR2 YYNGEE. CDR3 size: 16 residues. Trimming pared 2 bases from V and 7 bases from J, leaving 18 bases between. The CDR3 region has the DNA TGTGCCAGCAGCGTGTTTCATCGGGGGGCGGACGGGGAGCTGTTTTTT. Its protein product is CASSVFHRGADGELFF.

The V gene is TRBV5-1, the J gene TRBJ2-7; 9 nucleotides align to TRBD1. J lost 5 bases, V lost 1 base, and 7 bases had no gene match. Germline assignment: CDR1 SGHRS and CDR2 YFSETQ. The CDR3 extends over 15 amino acids. The chain's CDR3 is CASSLLQGAGDEQYF. The DNA of the CDR3 is TGCGCCAGCAGCTTGTTACAGGGGGCGGGTGACGAGCAGTACTTC.

The J gene is TRBJ2-1, the V gene TRBV11-2; 9 bases are a match to TRBD2. Per germline, CDR1 SGHAT and CDR2 FQNNGV. The length of the CDR3 is 15 residues. J lost 15 bases, V lost 5 bases, and 17 bases had no gene match. The CDR3 is CASSPNAGLAGFRFF. The CDR3 coding sequence is TGTGCCAGCAGCCCAAATGCGGGACTAGCTGGTTTTCGGTTCTTC.

About this clone itself: The junction differs from germline at one of its ends, possibly a read error. The genes are TRBV5-1 and TRBJ2-1; a weak D match, TRBD1 (6 bases). The CDR3 is 16 residues long. CDR1 and CDR2 from the germline V gene are SGHRS and YFSETQ. CDR3 coding DNA: TGCGCCAACAGCCCCGGATCAGGGGACTCCTACAATGAGCAGTTCTTC. Protein sequence: CANSPGSGDSYNEQFF.

The chain joins TRBV5-1 to TRBJ2-1; TRBD2 aligns across 8 bases. Germline CDR1 and CDR2: SGHRS and YFSETQ. This CDR3 has 14 amino acids. The V gene end was trimmed by 0 bases and the J gene end by 7 bases; junction bases not matched to a gene: 3. CDR3 in amino acids: CASSLGGTRNEQFF. In DNA, the CDR3 is TGCGCCAGCAGCTTGGGCGGGACTAGGAATGAGCAGTTCTTC.

The chain links TRBV7-9 to TRBJ1-2; tentatively, D is TRBD1 (5 bases). The CDR3 is 15 residues long. The germline V and J ends were trimmed by 4 bases and 3 bases, with 15 bases remaining between them. CDR1 and CDR2 from the germline V gene are SEHNR and FQNEAQ (reference sequence). The CDR3 loop reads CASSSWTSWHYGYTF. The CDR3 bases are TGTGCCAGCAGCTCTTGGACATCCTGGCACTATGGCTACACCTTC.

V gene TRBV7-9 combines with J gene TRBJ2-7; 11 nucleotides align to TRBD1. CDR3 length equals 16 residues. Trimming at V came to 5 bases and at J to 2 bases, leaving 8 bases not matched to a gene. Germline V gene sequence: CDR1 SEHNR, CDR2 FQNEAQ (reference sequence). In DNA, the CDR3 is TGTGCCAGCAGCCCGGACAGGGGGCCGGAGGCCTACGAGCAGTACTTC. It yields the protein CASSPDRGPEAYEQYF. Full variable domain (outside the CDR3, taken from reference TRBV7-9 and TRBJ2-7): DTGVSQNPRHKITKRGQNVTFRCDPISEHNRLYWYRQTLGQGPEFLTYFQNEAQLEKSRLLSDRFSAERPKGSFSTLEIQRTEQGDSAMYLCASSPDRGPEAYEQYFGPGTRLTVT.

The count of this clone is one. V is TRBV5-4 and J is TRBJ2-5, with D unresolved. CDR1 is SGHNT and CDR2 is YYREEE in the germline V gene (reference sequence). CDR3 length: 14 residues. V was pared by 0 bases and J by 2 bases, with 8 bases between. CDR3 sequence: CASSLASTQETQYF. The CDR3 DNA sequence: TGTGCCAGCAGCTTGGCGTCAACTCAAGAGACCCAGTACTTC.

This clone was picked up one time. This chain joins TRBV5-8 and TRBJ1-5; the match to TRBD1 covers 8 bases. After removal of 4 bases from V and 3 bases from J, the junction contained 6 bases not matched to a gene. The germline V gene has CDR1 SGHTS and CDR2 YDEGEE. CDR3 size: 15 residues. As DNA, the CDR3 is TGTGCCAGCAGCCGCAGGGGGCCCTACAATCAGCCCCAGCATTTT. It translates to CASSRRGPYNQPQHF.

J is TRBJ2-6 and V is TRBV5-4; D not resolved. CDR1 and CDR2 (germline): SGHNT, YYREEE (reference sequence). The CDR3 sequence is 14 residues long. Trimming cost V 3 bases and J 0 bases, with 4 bases left between them. The CDR3 here is CASSSGSGANVLTF. The DNA for the CDR3 is TGTGCCAGCAGCTCGGGCTCTGGGGCCAACGTCCTGACTTTC.

J is TRBJ2-2 and V is TRBV9; TRBD2 is a possible D gene (6 bases). The CDR3 totals 17 residues. V was shortened by 1 base and J by 0 bases, with 13 bases between the two germline ends. CDR1 SGDLS and CDR2 YYNGEE come from the germline V gene. The chain's CDR3 is CASSVSAGTSNTGELFF. CDR3 sequence (DNA): TGTGCCAGCAGCGTAAGTGCTGGGACTTCGAACACCGGGGAGCTGTTTTTT. The variable domain in full, with the rest retrieved from reference TRBV9 and TRBJ2-2, is DSGVTQTPKHLITATGQRVTLRCSPRSGDLSVYWYQQSLDQGLQFLIQYYNGEERAKGNILERFSAQQFPDLHSELNLSSLELGDSALYFCASSVSAGTSNTGELFFGEGSRLTVL.

The chain joins TRBV6-5 to TRBJ2-7; 7 bases are a match to TRBD1. The germline gives CDR1 MNHEY, CDR2 SVGAGI. CDR3 length equals 14 residues. Trimming took 0 bases from V and 7 from J; bases not matched to a gene: 6. This CDR3 is CASSYSDRVWEQYF. DNA of the CDR3: TGTGCCAGCAGTTACTCAGACAGGGTATGGGAGCAGTACTTC.

This rearrangement joins TRBV10-1 to TRBJ1-3; 7 positions match TRBD1. The junction had 1 base not matched to a gene; V was cut back by 9 bases and J by 2 bases. The germline V gene has CDR1 WNHNN and CDR2 SYGVQD (reference sequence). The CDR3 has 12 residues. This CDR3 is CARTGTGNTIYF. CDR3 DNA sequence: TGCGCCAGGACAGGGACTGGAAACACCATATATTTT.

The chain carries TRBV10-3 and TRBJ2-3, with TRBD2 matching over 9 bases. Germline V gene data show CDR1 as ENHRY and CDR2 as SYGVKD. The CDR3 has 15 amino acids. V lost 8 bases and J lost 0; bases outside the gene matches: 6. Here the CDR3 reads CAIGQRGASTDTQYF. In DNA, the CDR3 is TGTGCCATCGGCCAGCGGGGGGCTAGCACAGATACGCAGTATTTT.

The rearrangement uses TRBV28 and TRBJ2-7; D gene unclear. Germline CDR1 MDHEN, CDR2 SYDVKM. Trimming took off 2 bases at V and 5 bases at J, with 10 bases between the two ends. This CDR3 has 13 amino acids. The CDR3 nucleotides are TGTGCCAGCAGTTTAATGTTGGCAGACGAGCAGTACTTC. It translates to CASSLMLADEQYF.

V usage is TRBV10-2 and J usage is TRBJ2-1, with 12 nucleotides matching TRBD2. The CDR3 is 15 amino acids. Per germline, CDR1 WSHSY and CDR2 SAAADI. V lost 8 bases to trimming and J lost 6 bases; unmatched junction nucleotides: 8. This CDR3 reads CASGRSSGGANEQFF. The CDR3 DNA sequence: TGCGCCAGCGGTCGGTCTAGCGGGGGGGCCAATGAGCAGTTCTTC.

The J gene is TRBJ2-7, the V gene TRBV19; D not certain. Germline loops: CDR1 LNHDA, CDR2 SQIVND (reference sequence). The V end lost 7 bases, the J end lost 0 bases, and 10 bases lay between the germline ends. The CDR3 is 13 amino acids. CDR3 in DNA: TGTGCCAGTAAGGCAGCGAGCTCCTACGAGCAGTACTTC. Encoded protein: CASKAASSYEQYF. The full variable domain, with the rest looked up from reference TRBV19 and TRBJ2-7, is DGGITQSPKYLFRKEGQNVTLSCEQNLNHDAMYWYRQDPGQGLRLIYYSQIVNDFQKGDIAEGYSVSREKKESFPLTVTSAQKNPTAFYLCASKAASSYEQYFGPGTRLTVT.

This clone was seen once. V and J are TRBV25-1 and TRBJ2-1; 11 bases are shared with TRBD1. Germline values: CDR1 MGHDK, CDR2 SYGVNS. With V trimmed by 5 bases and J by 7 bases, 7 bases remained unmatched. The CDR3 has 15 amino acids. CDR3 DNA: TGTGCCAGCAGTACTACGGACAGGGGGCTTAATGAGCAGTTCTTC. It specifies CASSTTDRGLNEQFF.

The genes are TRBV28 and TRBJ2-5; TRBD1 agrees at 8 bases. V lost 1 base to trimming and J lost 2 bases; unmatched junction nucleotides: 9. The CDR3 covers 17 residues. Germline lookup yields CDR1 MDHEN and CDR2 SYDVKM. The CDR3 DNA sequence: TGTGCCAGCAGTTTATTAGGCGGGACAGGACCACAAGAGACCCAGTACTTC. It codes for CASSLLGGTGPQETQYF.

CDR3 loop: CASSLRVYNSPLHF. The CDR3 nucleotides read TGTGCCAGCAGTTTGAGGGTCTATAATTCACCCCTCCACTTT. The V call is TRBV6-6, the J call TRBJ1-6; D not resolved. Looked up from germline, CDR1 is MNHNY and CDR2 is SVGAGI (reference sequence). The CDR3 consists of 14 residues. V lost 4 bases to trimming and J lost 3 bases, with 7 bases between them.

This sequence joins TRBV7-3 and TRBJ2-3; TRBD2 matches 11 bases. The CDR3 extends over 16 amino acids. V shed 5 bases and J 4 bases; nucleotides not matched to a gene: 8. Germline V CDR1 and CDR2: SGHTA, FQGTGA. CDR3 DNA: TGTGCCAGCAGCCCGACGAGGGGACTAGCGGCAGATACGCAGTATTTT. Translating gives CASSPTRGLAADTQYF.